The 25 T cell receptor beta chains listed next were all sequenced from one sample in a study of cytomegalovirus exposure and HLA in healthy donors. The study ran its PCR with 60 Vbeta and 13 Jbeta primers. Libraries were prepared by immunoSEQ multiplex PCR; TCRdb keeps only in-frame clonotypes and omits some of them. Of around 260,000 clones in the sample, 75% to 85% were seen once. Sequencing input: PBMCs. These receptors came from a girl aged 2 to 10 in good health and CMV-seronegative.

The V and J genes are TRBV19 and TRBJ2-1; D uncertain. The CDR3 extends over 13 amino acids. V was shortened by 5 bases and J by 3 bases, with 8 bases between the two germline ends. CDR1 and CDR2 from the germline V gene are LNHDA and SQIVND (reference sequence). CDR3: CASSLTHYNEQFF. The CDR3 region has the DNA TGTGCCAGTAGTCTGACACACTACAATGAGCAGTTCTTC.

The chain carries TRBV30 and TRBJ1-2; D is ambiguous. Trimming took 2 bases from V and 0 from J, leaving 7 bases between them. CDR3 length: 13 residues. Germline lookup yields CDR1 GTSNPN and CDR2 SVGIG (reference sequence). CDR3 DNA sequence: TGTGCCTGGAGTTCAGTCTCTAACTATGGCTACACCTTC. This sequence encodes CAWSSVSNYGYTF.

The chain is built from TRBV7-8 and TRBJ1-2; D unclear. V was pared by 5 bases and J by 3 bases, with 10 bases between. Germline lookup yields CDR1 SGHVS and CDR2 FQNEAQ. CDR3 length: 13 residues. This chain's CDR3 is CASSPRVHYGYTF. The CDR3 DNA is TGTGCCAGCAGCCCGAGAGTCCACTATGGCTACACCTTC.

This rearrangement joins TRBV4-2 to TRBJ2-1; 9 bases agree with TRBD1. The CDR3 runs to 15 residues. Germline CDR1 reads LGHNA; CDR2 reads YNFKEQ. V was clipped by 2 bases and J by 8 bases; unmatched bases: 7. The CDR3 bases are TGTGCCAGCAGCCAAATCGGGACAGGGTACGATGAGCAGTTCTTC. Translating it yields CASSQIGTGYDEQFF.

CDR3 sequence (DNA): TGTGCCAGCAGCTTGTTTGCGGGGTTTGGAGAGACCCAGTACTTC. Encoded protein: CASSLFAGFGETQYF. J is TRBJ2-5 and V is TRBV5-6; perhaps TRBD2 as D (6 bases). Trimming removed 1 base at V and 4 bases at J, with 14 bases between. This CDR3 comprises 15 residues. Germline V gene sequence: CDR1 SGHDT, CDR2 YYEEEE.

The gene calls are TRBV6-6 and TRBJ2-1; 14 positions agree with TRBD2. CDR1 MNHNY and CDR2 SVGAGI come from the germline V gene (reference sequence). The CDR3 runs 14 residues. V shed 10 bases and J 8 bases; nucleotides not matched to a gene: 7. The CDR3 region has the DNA TGTGCCATCGGGACTAGCGGGAGTGCGGATGAGCAGTTCTTC. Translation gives CAIGTSGSADEQFF.

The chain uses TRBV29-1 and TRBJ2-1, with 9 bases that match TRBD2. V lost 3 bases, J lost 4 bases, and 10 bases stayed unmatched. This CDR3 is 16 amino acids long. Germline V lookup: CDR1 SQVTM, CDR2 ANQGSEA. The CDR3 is CSVEDKRTSVYNEQFF. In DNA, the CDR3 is TGCAGCGTTGAGGATAAAAGGACTAGCGTATACAATGAGCAGTTCTTC.

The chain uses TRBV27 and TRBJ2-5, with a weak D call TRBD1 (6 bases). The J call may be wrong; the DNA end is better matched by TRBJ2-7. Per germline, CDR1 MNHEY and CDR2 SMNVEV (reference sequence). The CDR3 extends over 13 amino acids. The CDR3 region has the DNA TGTGCCAGCAGTTGGACAGTCTCCTACGAGCAGTACTTC. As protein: CASSWTVSYEQYF.

Here the CDR3 reads CASSEIRGTEAFF. DNA of the CDR3: TGTGCCAGCAGTGAAATCAGGGGGACTGAAGCTTTCTTT. J is TRBJ1-1 and V is TRBV25-1, with 7 bases aligning to TRBD1. CDR1 MGHDK and CDR2 SYGVNS come from the germline V gene. The CDR3 runs 13 residues. Unmatched junction bases numbered 2, after V lost 2 bases and J lost 5 bases.

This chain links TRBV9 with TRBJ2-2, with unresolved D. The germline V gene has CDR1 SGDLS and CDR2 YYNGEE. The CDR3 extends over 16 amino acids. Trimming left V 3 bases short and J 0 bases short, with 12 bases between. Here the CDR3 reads CASSASRYSNTGELFF. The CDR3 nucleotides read TGTGCCAGCAGCGCCTCAAGATACTCGAACACCGGGGAGCTGTTTTTT. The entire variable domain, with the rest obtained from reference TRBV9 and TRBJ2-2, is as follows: DSGVTQTPKHLITATGQRVTLRCSPRSGDLSVYWYQQSLDQGLQFLIQYYNGEERAKGNILERFSAQQFPDLHSELNLSSLELGDSALYFCASSASRYSNTGELFFGEGSRLTVL.

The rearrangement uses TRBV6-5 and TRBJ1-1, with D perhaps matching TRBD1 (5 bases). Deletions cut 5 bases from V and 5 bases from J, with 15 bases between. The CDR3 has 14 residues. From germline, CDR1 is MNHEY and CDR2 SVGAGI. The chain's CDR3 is CASSEDSGGTEAFF. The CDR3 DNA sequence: TGTGCCAGCAGTGAAGATTCGGGGGGGACTGAAGCTTTCTTT.

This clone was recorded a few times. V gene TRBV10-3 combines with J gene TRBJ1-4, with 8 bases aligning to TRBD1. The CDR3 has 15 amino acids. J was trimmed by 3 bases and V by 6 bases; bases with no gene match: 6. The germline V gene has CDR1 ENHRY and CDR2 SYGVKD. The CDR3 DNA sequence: TGTGCCATCAGCTCCGACAGGGGTGCTAATGAAAAACTGTTTTTT. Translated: CAISSDRGANEKLFF.

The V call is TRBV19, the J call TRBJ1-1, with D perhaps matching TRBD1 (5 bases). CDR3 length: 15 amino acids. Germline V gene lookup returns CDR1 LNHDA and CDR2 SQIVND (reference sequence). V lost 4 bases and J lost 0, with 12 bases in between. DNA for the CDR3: TGTGCCAGTAGTAGGAGACAGAAGCTGAACACTGAAGCTTTCTTT. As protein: CASSRRQKLNTEAFF.

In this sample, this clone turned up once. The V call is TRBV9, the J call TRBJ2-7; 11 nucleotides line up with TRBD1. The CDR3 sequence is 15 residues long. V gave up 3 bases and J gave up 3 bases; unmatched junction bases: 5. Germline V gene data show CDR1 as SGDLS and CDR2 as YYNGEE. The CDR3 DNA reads TGTGCCAGCAGCGCGGGCGGGACAGGGGGCTACGAGCAGTACTTC. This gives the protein CASSAGGTGGYEQYF.

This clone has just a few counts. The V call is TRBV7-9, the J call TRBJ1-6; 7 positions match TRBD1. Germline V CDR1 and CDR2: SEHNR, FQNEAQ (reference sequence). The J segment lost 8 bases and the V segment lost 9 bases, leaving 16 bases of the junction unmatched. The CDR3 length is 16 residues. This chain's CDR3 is CASSPTEGDRYSPLHF. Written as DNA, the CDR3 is TGTGCCAGTTCACCCACGGAGGGGGACAGATATTCACCCCTCCACTTT.

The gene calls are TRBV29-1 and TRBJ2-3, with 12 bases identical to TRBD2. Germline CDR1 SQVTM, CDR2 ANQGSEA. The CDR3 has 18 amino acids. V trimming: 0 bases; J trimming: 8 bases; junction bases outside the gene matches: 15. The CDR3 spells CSVEDPAASGRAVSTQYF. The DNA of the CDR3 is TGCAGCGTTGAAGATCCAGCGGCTAGCGGGAGGGCCGTGTCTACGCAGTATTTT.

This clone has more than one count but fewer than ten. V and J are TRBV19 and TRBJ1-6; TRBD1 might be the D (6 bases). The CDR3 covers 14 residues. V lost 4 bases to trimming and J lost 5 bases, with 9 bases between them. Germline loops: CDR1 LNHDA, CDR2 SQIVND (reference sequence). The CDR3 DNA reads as TGTGCCAGTAGTAAAGACAGGAATAATTCACCCCTCCACTTT. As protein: CASSKDRNNSPLHF.

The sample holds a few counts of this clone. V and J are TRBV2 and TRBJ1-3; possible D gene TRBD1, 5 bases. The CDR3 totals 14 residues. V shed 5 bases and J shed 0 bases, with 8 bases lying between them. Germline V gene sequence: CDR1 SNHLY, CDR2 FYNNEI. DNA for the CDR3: TGTGCCAGCAGTCGACAGAGCTCTGGAAACACCATATATTTT. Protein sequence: CASSRQSSGNTIYF.

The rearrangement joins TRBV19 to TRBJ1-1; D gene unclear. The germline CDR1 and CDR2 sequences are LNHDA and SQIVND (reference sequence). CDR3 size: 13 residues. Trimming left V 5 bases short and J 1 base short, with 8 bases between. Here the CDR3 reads CASSSSKNTEAFF. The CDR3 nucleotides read TGTGCCAGTAGTTCGAGTAAGAACACTGAAGCTTTCTTT. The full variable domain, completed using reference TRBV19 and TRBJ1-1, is DGGITQSPKYLFRKEGQNVTLSCEQNLNHDAMYWYRQDPGQGLRLIYYSQIVNDFQKGDIAEGYSVSREKKESFPLTVTSAQKNPTAFYLCASSSSKNTEAFFGQGTRLTVV.

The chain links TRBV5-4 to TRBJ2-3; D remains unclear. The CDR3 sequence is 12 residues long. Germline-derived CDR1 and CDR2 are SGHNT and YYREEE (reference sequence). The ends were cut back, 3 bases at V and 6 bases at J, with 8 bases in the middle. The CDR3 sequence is CASSYLMDTQYF. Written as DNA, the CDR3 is TGTGCCAGCAGCTACTTGATGGATACGCAGTATTTT.

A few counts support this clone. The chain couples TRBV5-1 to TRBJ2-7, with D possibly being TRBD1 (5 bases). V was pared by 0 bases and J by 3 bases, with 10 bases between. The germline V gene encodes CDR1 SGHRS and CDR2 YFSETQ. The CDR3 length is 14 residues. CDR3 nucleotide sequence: TGCGCCAGCAGCTTGGTAGGGGCAATCTACGAGCAGTACTTC. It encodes CASSLVGAIYEQYF.

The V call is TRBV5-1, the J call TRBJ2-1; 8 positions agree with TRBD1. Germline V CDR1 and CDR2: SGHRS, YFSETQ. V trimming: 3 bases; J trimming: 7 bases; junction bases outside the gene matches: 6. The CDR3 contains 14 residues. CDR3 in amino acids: CASSYGQGENEQFF. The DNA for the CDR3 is TGCGCCAGCAGCTATGGACAGGGTGAGAATGAGCAGTTCTTC.

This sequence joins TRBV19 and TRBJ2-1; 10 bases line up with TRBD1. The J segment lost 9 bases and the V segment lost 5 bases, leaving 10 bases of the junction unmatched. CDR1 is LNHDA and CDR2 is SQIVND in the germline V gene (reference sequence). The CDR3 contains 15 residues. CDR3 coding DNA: TGTGCCAGTAGTGTTAGACAGGGGGCTCCAGGTGAGCAGTTCTTC. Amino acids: CASSVRQGAPGEQFF.

CDR3 sequence reads: CASSFSLSSYNEQFF. Here the CDR3 DNA reads TGTGCCAGCAGCTTTAGCCTCAGCTCCTACAATGAGCAGTTCTTC. This chain connects TRBV5-4 to TRBJ2-1; D gene ambiguous. Germline-derived CDR1 and CDR2 are SGHNT and YYREEE (reference sequence). Trimming removed 2 bases from V and 0 bases from J, with 9 bases in between. The CDR3 totals 15 residues.

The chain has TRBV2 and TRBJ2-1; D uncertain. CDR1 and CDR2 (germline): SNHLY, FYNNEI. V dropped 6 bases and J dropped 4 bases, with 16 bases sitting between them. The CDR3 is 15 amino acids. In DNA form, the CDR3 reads TGTGCCAGCAGAGAAATAGCTTGGAATTACAATGAGCAGTTCTTC. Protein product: CASREIAWNYNEQFF.